The 25 T cell receptor beta chains given below trace back to one sample, sequenced in a study of cytomegalovirus exposure and HLA in healthy donors. TCRdb keeps only in-frame clones here, not all; method: immunoSEQ multiplex PCR. The table has 150,000 to 200,000 clones, more than 80% seen once; the top ten hold about 3%. Sample: PBMCs. These receptors all come from a woman between 18 and 29 years old in good health and CMV-seropositive.

The gene calls are TRBV2 and TRBJ2-2; D gene uncertain. The CDR3 runs to 14 residues. Germline V CDR1 and CDR2: SNHLY, FYNNEI. Trimming stripped 7 bases from V and 6 bases from J, with 15 bases between. CDR3 amino acids: CASTPRVFPGELFF. The CDR3 DNA reads TGTGCCAGCACACCTCGGGTATTCCCCGGGGAGCTGTTTTTT.

The chain carries TRBV18 and TRBJ1-1, with D tentatively TRBD1 (5 bases). This CDR3 has 14 residues. V was shortened by 2 bases and J by 3 bases, with 10 bases between the two germline ends. CDR1 KGHSH and CDR2 LQKENI come from the germline V gene. CDR3 in DNA: TGTGCCAGCTCACCAGACAGCGAGCACACTGAAGCTTTCTTT. Translating it yields CASSPDSEHTEAFF.

V gene TRBV19 combines with J gene TRBJ1-5, with D possibly being TRBD1 (6 bases). CDR3 length equals 15 residues. The germline V and J ends were trimmed by 2 bases and 3 bases, with 11 bases remaining between them. The germline CDR1 and CDR2 sequences are LNHDA and SQIVND (reference sequence). Here the CDR3 reads CASSITGRFNQPQHF. CDR3 bases: TGTGCCAGTAGTATAACAGGGCGGTTCAATCAGCCCCAGCATTTT.

V is TRBV27 and J is TRBJ2-2; 7 bases line up with TRBD2. CDR3 size: 15 residues. Germline V CDR1 and CDR2: MNHEY, SMNVEV (reference sequence). The V gene end was trimmed by 3 bases and the J gene end by 3 bases; junction bases not matched to a gene: 4. CDR3 bases: TGTGCCAGCAGTTTCCGGGGGGTAGACACCGGGGAGCTGTTTTTT. It yields the protein CASSFRGVDTGELFF.

In its sample, this clone was seen once. This chain joins TRBV6-5 and TRBJ2-7; possibly TRBD1 for D (6 bases). Germline loops: CDR1 MNHEY, CDR2 SVGAGI. Trimming pared 4 bases from V and 3 bases from J, leaving 13 bases between. This CDR3 comprises 14 residues. CDR3 sequence reads: CASSWAVRGYEQYF. The CDR3 bases are TGTGCCAGCAGTTGGGCGGTCAGGGGCTACGAGCAGTACTTC.

The chain has TRBV27 and TRBJ2-7; TRBD1 matches 7 bases. V dropped 2 bases and J dropped 1; count of bases not matched to a gene: 8. The CDR3 is 16 amino acids. CDR1 is MNHEY and CDR2 is SMNVEV in the germline V gene (reference sequence). In DNA, the CDR3 is TGTGCCAGCAGTTTACCCGACAGGGAAATTTCCTACGAGCAGTACTTC. This encodes CASSLPDREISYEQYF.

The chain uses TRBV19 and TRBJ2-2; 14 nucleotides align to TRBD2. J gave up 7 bases and V 4 bases, and 11 bases lay outside the gene matches. The CDR3 consists of 18 residues. Germline-derived CDR1 and CDR2 are LNHDA and SQIVND (reference sequence). CDR3 in amino acids: CASSTPTSGRAGGGELFF. CDR3 in DNA: TGTGCCAGTAGTACCCCGACTAGCGGGAGGGCCGGCGGCGGGGAGCTGTTTTTT.

This chain joins TRBV4-3 and TRBJ2-7; perhaps TRBD1 as D (6 bases). The V and J ends lost 3 bases and 7 bases respectively, with 13 bases between them. The CDR3 sequence is 13 residues long. From germline, CDR1 is LGHNA and CDR2 YSLEER. For the CDR3, the DNA is TGCGCCAGCAGCCAGGGGGCCCGACGGGAGCAGTACTTC. It encodes CASSQGARREQYF.

The chain joins TRBV7-2 to TRBJ1-2; possible D gene TRBD1, 6 bases. CDR3 length: 14 amino acids. Trimming stripped 3 bases from V and 4 bases from J, with 12 bases between. Per the germline V gene, CDR1 is SGHTA and CDR2 is FQGNSA. For the CDR3, the DNA is TGTGCCAGCAGCTTGTCAGGGGATCTCTATGGCTACACCTTC. It is translated as CASSLSGDLYGYTF. The whole variable domain, filled in from reference TRBV7-2 and TRBJ1-2, reads GAGVSQSPSNKVTEKGKDVELRCDPISGHTALYWYRQSLGQGLEFLIYFQGNSAPDKSGLPSDRFSAERTGGSVSTLTIQRTQQEDSAVYLCASSLSGDLYGYTFGSGTRLTVV.

The chain recombines TRBV6-1 with TRBJ2-5, with D possibly TRBD2 on 6 matching bases. The CDR3 is 17 amino acids. Germline V lookup: CDR1 MNHNS, CDR2 SASEGT. V was pared by 0 bases and J by 1 base, with 15 bases between. The CDR3 protein is CASSEALRVAVQETQYF. The CDR3 nucleotides are TGTGCCAGCAGTGAAGCGCTTCGAGTAGCGGTCCAAGAGACCCAGTACTTC.

This chain links TRBV7-7 with TRBJ2-2; TRBD2 matches at 7 bases. V lost 0 bases to trimming and J lost 4 bases; unmatched junction nucleotides: 2. Germline CDR1 SSHAT, CDR2 FNYEAQ (reference sequence). The CDR3 is 15 residues long. CDR3 DNA sequence: TGTGCCAGCAGCTTAGCGGGGGGGAGCACCGGGGAGCTGTTTTTT. The encoded protein is CASSLAGGSTGELFF.

This clone has just one count. The gene calls are TRBV7-2 and TRBJ1-6; 7 bases align to TRBD1. Germline CDR1 reads SGHTA; CDR2 reads FQGNSA. V was clipped by 6 bases and J by 3 bases; unmatched bases: 5. CDR3 length: 15 residues. Here the CDR3 DNA reads TGTGCCAGCAGGTCACAGGGGAACTATAATTCACCCCTCCACTTT. Its protein is CASRSQGNYNSPLHF.

The chain joins TRBV28 to TRBJ2-7; D is unclear. Germline V gene data show CDR1 as MDHEN and CDR2 as SYDVKM. Trimming removed 5 bases from V and 1 base from J, with 15 bases in between. CDR3 length equals 15 residues. CDR3 nucleotides: TGTGCCAGCAGTACCCTTCCGCCTAAATCCTACGAGCAGTACTTC. This encodes CASSTLPPKSYEQYF. Full variable domain (remainder filled in from reference TRBV28 and TRBJ2-7): DVKVTQSSRYLVKRTGEKVFLECVQDMDHENMFWYRQDPGLGLRLIYFSYDVKMKEKGDIPEGYSVSREKKERFSLILESASTNQTSMYLCASSTLPPKSYEQYFGPGTRLTVT.

The chain joins TRBV7-6 to TRBJ1-5; perhaps TRBD1 as D (5 bases). CDR3 size: 18 residues. Looked up from germline, CDR1 is SGHVS and CDR2 is FNYEAQ. Between the trimmed V and J ends, which lost 1 base and 2 bases, there was a span of 18 bases. CDR3 coding DNA: TGTGCCAGCAGCTTAGTGCTTTACGGGGGGATCGGCAATCAGCCCCAGCATTTT. Translation gives CASSLVLYGGIGNQPQHF.

The rearrangement links TRBV19 to TRBJ1-5; D is undetermined. Germline CDR1 LNHDA, CDR2 SQIVND (reference sequence). The CDR3 is made up of 15 amino acids. The germline V and J ends were trimmed by 3 bases and 3 bases, with 12 bases remaining between them. CDR3 loop: CASSMLGSINQPQHF. The CDR3 DNA reads TGTGCCAGTAGTATGTTGGGTAGCATCAATCAGCCCCAGCATTTT.

This clone has only a few counts. This chain links TRBV9 with TRBJ1-1, with a possible D match to TRBD1 (5 bases). The CDR3 spans 13 residues. The V end was cut by 0 bases, the J end by 3 bases, with 6 bases between. CDR1 and CDR2 from the germline V gene are SGDLS and YYNGEE. The chain's CDR3 is CASSVGGDTEAFF. The DNA of the CDR3 is TGTGCCAGCAGCGTAGGGGGGGACACTGAAGCTTTCTTT.

This chain connects TRBV5-1 to TRBJ2-7, with a tentative D call TRBD1 (6 bases). Germline CDR1 SGHRS, CDR2 YFSETQ. The ends were cut back, 2 bases at V and 1 base at J, with 22 bases in the middle. The length of the CDR3 is 18 residues. DNA of the CDR3: TGCGCCAGCAGCTTAATCGAGGACAGTCTCTCAGGATCCTACGAGCAGTACTTC. It is translated as CASSLIEDSLSGSYEQYF.

The count of this clone is one. The gene calls are TRBV19 and TRBJ2-3; D is possibly TRBD2 (5 bases). The CDR3 is 16 residues long. Trimming removed 2 bases at V and 0 bases at J, with 12 bases between. Germline V lookup: CDR1 LNHDA, CDR2 SQIVND (reference sequence). CDR3 nucleotides: TGTGCCAGTAGTATAAGGTTGAGGGTTAGCACAGATACGCAGTATTTT. Translated, it gives CASSIRLRVSTDTQYF.

The chain joins TRBV14 to TRBJ1-5; 7 nucleotides agree with TRBD1. The CDR3 is 18 residues long. Per germline, CDR1 SGHDN and CDR2 FVKESK. Trimming cost V 4 bases and J 0 bases; bases outside gene matches: 12. CDR3 DNA: TGTGCCAGCAGCCCAGCCGGGACAGCGAGTTATAGCAATCAGCCCCAGCATTTT. It translates to CASSPAGTASYSNQPQHF.

V is TRBV15 and J is TRBJ2-3, with D tentatively TRBD1 (5 bases). V shed 2 bases and J shed 2 bases, with 11 bases lying between them. Germline lookup yields CDR1 LNHNV and CDR2 YYDKDF (reference sequence). The CDR3 has 15 amino acids. As DNA, the CDR3 is TGTGCCACCAGCAGATTGGACAAATACACAGATACGCAGTATTTT. Translation: CATSRLDKYTDTQYF.

This chain links TRBV19 with TRBJ2-7, with 7 bases aligning to TRBD1. The CDR3 is made up of 12 amino acids. Germline V gives CDR1 LNHDA, CDR2 SQIVND (reference sequence). CDR3 sequence reads: CRLRQGSYEQYF. In nucleotides, the CDR3 is TGTCGATTAAGACAGGGCTCCTACGAGCAGTACTTC. The full variable domain, rest sourced from reference TRBV19 and TRBJ2-7, is DGGITQSPKYLFRKEGQNVTLSCEQNLNHDAMYWYRQDPGQGLRLIYYSQIVNDFQKGDIAEGYSVSREKKESFPLTVTSAQKNPTAFYLCRLRQGSYEQYFGPGTRLTVT.

This chain joins TRBV7-9 and TRBJ2-5; the match to TRBD1 covers 8 bases. There are 15 residues in the CDR3. Germline V gene data show CDR1 as SEHNR and CDR2 as FQNEAQ (reference sequence). V dropped 5 bases and J dropped 0; count of bases not matched to a gene: 5. CDR3 coding DNA: TGTGCCAGCAGCCGGCGACAGGGGTACCAAGAGACCCAGTACTTC. Its translation: CASSRRQGYQETQYF.

The chain recombines TRBV11-2 with TRBJ2-5; 12 bases are shared with TRBD2. The CDR3 is 19 amino acids. V trimming: 5 bases; J trimming: 1 base; junction bases outside the gene matches: 14. The germline V gene has CDR1 SGHAT and CDR2 FQNNGV. The CDR3 loop is CASSGLRASGGAVQETQYF. The CDR3 DNA reads TGTGCCAGCAGCGGGTTAAGGGCTAGCGGGGGGGCGGTCCAAGAGACCCAGTACTTC. Filled out from reference TRBV11-2 and TRBJ2-5, the complete variable domain reads EAGVAQSPRYKIIEKRQSVAFWCNPISGHATLYWYQQILGQGPKLLIQFQNNGVVDDSQLPKDRFSAERLKGVDSTLKIQPAKLEDSAVYLCASSGLRASGGAVQETQYFGPGTRLLVL.

This chain uses TRBV14 with TRBJ2-3; TRBD2 matches at 11 bases. The CDR3 spans 17 residues. The V segment lost 0 bases and the J segment 5 bases; nucleotides outside the gene matches: 7. CDR1 and CDR2 from the germline V gene are SGHDN and FVKESK. CDR3 sequence: CASSQEVAGGRRDTQYF. CDR3 nucleotide sequence: TGTGCCAGCAGCCAAGAGGTAGCGGGGGGGCGTAGAGATACGCAGTATTTT. Full variable domain (rest looked up from reference TRBV14 and TRBJ2-3): EAGVTQFPSHSVIEKGQTVTLRCDPISGHDNLYWYRRVMGKEIKFLLHFVKESKQDESGMPNNRFLAERTGGTYSTLKVQPAELEDSGVYFCASSQEVAGGRRDTQYFGPGTRLTVL.

The J gene is TRBJ2-7, the V gene TRBV5-3, with D uncertain. TRBV5-3 counts as an open reading frame of uncertain function. V was pared by 4 bases and J by 3 bases, with 14 bases between. There are 14 residues in the CDR3. CDR3 in DNA: TGTGCCAGAAGCAGTGGGCCTGACGGCTACGAGCAGTACTTC. It encodes CARSSGPDGYEQYF.